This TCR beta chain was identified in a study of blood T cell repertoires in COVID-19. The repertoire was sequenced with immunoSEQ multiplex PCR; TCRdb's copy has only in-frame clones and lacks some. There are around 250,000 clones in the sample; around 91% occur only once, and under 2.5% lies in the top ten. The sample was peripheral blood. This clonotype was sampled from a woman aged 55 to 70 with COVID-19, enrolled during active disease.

CDR3 sequence reads: CAISSGGGTDTQYF. Written as DNA, the CDR3 is TGTGCCATCTCTAGCGGGGGGGGCACAGATACGCAGTATTTT. The V and J genes are TRBV7-2 and TRBJ2-3, with 12 nucleotides matching TRBD2. J lost 1 base, V lost 10 bases, and 3 bases had no gene match. Germline lookup yields CDR1 SGHTA and CDR2 FQGNSA. The CDR3 is made up of 14 amino acids.